Below, 6 T cell receptor beta chains from the same sample are listed, as sequenced in a study of long-term antiretroviral therapy in people with HIV. Runs used v3.0 of the immunoSEQ assay and were done at survey level. The repertoire was sequenced with immunoSEQ multiplex PCR; TCRdb's copy has only in-frame clones and lacks some. The sample lists approximately 16,000 clones; under 85% were seen once. The material was unsorted PBMCs, obtained around 3.2 years after starting antiretroviral therapy. The receptors were sampled from a middle-aged woman with HIV.

This chain uses TRBV27 with TRBJ1-6; D is perhaps TRBD1 (6 bases). Germline CDR1 MNHEY, CDR2 SMNVEV (reference sequence). The CDR3 has 15 residues. Between the trimmed V and J ends, which lost 5 bases and 11 bases, there was a span of 19 bases. The CDR3 is CASSQKQGPATPLHF. DNA of the CDR3: TGTGCCAGCAGTCAAAAACAGGGCCCCGCTACACCCCTCCACTTT.

This clone was counted between two and nine times. The chain recombines TRBV18 with TRBJ1-5; D is unclear. The germline gives CDR1 KGHSH, CDR2 LQKENI. The CDR3 extends over 16 amino acids. The germline V and J ends were trimmed by 3 bases and 0 bases, with 12 bases remaining between them. The CDR3 spells CASSPYPGDSNQPQHF. The DNA of the CDR3 is TGTGCCAGCTCACCCTACCCCGGGGATAGCAATCAGCCCCAGCATTTT. The full variable domain, completed using reference TRBV18 and TRBJ1-5, is NAGVMQNPRHLVRRRGQEARLRCSPMKGHSHVYWYRQLPEEGLKFMVYLQKENIIDESGMPKERFSAEFPKEGPSILRIQQVVRGDSAAYFCASSPYPGDSNQPQHFGDGTRLSIL.

The gene calls are TRBV5-1 and TRBJ2-2, with 8 bases fitting TRBD2. J lost 3 bases, V lost 2 bases, and 3 bases had no gene match. Germline V CDR1 and CDR2: SGHRS, YFSETQ. The CDR3 has 15 amino acids. CDR3 DNA: TGCGCCAGCAGCTTTGCAGCGGGGGACACCGGGGAGCTGTTTTTT. Encoded protein: CASSFAAGDTGELFF. Drawing the rest from reference TRBV5-1 and TRBJ2-2, the complete variable domain is KAGVTQTPRYLIKTRGQQVTLSCSPISGHRSVSWYQQTPGQGLQFLFEYFSETQRNKGNFPGRFSGRQFSNSRSEMNVSTLELGDSALYLCASSFAAGDTGELFFGEGSRLTVL.

V gene TRBV27 combines with J gene TRBJ1-1; TRBD1 might be the D (5 bases). Per germline, CDR1 MNHEY and CDR2 SMNVEV (reference sequence). The CDR3 totals 13 residues. V gave up 3 bases and J gave up 6 bases, with 11 bases separating them. DNA of the CDR3: TGTGCCAGCAGTTTTCAGGGTATGGCTGAAGCTTTCTTT. Residues: CASSFQGMAEAFF.

The V call is TRBV6-1, the J call TRBJ2-1, with no clear D. There are 13 residues in the CDR3. V was clipped by 7 bases and J by 4 bases, with 11 bases between them. Germline assignment: CDR1 MNHNS and CDR2 SASEGT. CDR3 residues: CASTVSPYNEQFF. CDR3 DNA sequence: TGTGCCAGCACGGTGTCCCCATACAATGAGCAGTTCTTC.

V usage is TRBV6-5 and J usage is TRBJ1-1; no definite D call. With 2 bases removed from V and 2 bases from J, the gap between germline ends came to 9 bases. The CDR3 is 14 amino acids. Germline lookup yields CDR1 MNHEY and CDR2 SVGAGI. DNA of the CDR3: TGTGCCAGCAGTTACACAGACTTTAACACTGAAGCTTTCTTT. Translated: CASSYTDFNTEAFF.